This TCR beta chain came from a study of blood T cell repertoires in COVID-19. Study at large: T cells, B-cell-depleted T cells, or PBMCs provided the cDNA or gDNA that served as material.

Original methodology: Amplified reference gene primers provided the basis for estimating nucleated cell counts. Libraries were prepared by immunoSEQ multiplex PCR; TCRdb keeps only in-frame clonotypes and omits some of them. D and trimming come from the DNA, and the V and J calls and clone size come from that table. The repertoire holds approximately 350,000 clones, with approximately 84% as singletons. From germline, CDR1 is SEHNR and CDR2 FQNEAQ (reference sequence). The CDR3 runs 16 residues. V was cut by 8 bases and J by 2 bases, with 22 bases left in between. All recovered Cohort 3 donors got two negative PCRs, got clearance, or saw symptom resolution.

Specimen: PBMCs or T cells enriched from blood (not recorded which). The chain carries TRBV7-9 and TRBJ2-7; D perhaps matches TRBD1 (6 bases). The TCR comes from a woman aged 25 to 39 who had recovered from COVID-19. In DNA, the CDR3 is TGTGCCAGCTCTGGCAGGGGCCCTCGGAACACCTACGAGCAGTACTTC. Translated, it gives CASSGRGPRNTYEQYF.